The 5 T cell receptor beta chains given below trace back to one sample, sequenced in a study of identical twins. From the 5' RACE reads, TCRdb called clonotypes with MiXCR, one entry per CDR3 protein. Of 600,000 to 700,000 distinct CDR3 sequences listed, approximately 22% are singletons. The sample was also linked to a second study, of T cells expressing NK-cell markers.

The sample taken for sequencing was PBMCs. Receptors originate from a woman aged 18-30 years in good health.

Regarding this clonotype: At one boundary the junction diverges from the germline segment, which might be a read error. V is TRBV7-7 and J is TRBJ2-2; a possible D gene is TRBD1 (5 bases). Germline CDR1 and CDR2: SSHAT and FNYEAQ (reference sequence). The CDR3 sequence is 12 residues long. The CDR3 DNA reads TGTGCTAGCAGCGCAGGGTCCGGGGAGCTGTTTTTT. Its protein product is CASSAGSGELFF.

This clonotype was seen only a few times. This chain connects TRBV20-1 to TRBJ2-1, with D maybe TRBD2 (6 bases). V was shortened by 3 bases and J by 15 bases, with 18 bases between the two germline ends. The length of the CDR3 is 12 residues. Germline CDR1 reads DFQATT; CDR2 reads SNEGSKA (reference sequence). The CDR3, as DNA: TGCAGTGCTAGTCCATCGGCGGGGTATGGGTTCTTC. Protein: CSASPSAGYGFF.

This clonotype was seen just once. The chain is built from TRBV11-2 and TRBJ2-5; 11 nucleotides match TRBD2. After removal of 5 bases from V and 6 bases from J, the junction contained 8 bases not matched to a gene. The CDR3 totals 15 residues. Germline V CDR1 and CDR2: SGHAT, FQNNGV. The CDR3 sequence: CASSPGTSGQKTQYF. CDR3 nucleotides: TGTGCCAGCAGCCCGGGGACTAGCGGACAAAAGACCCAGTACTTC.

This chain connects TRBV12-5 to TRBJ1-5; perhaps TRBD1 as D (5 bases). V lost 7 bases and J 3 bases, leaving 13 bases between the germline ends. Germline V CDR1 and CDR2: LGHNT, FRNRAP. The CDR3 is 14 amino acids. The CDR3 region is CASVLPGHNQPQHF. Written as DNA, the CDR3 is TGTGCTAGTGTTCTCCCAGGGCACAATCAGCCCCAGCATTTT.

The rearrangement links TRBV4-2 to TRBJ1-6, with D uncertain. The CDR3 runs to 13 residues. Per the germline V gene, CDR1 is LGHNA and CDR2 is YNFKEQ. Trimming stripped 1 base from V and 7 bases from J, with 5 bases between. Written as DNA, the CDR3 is TGTGCCAGCAGCCAAGCAGAGAATTCACCCCTCCACTTT. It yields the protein CASSQAENSPLHF.